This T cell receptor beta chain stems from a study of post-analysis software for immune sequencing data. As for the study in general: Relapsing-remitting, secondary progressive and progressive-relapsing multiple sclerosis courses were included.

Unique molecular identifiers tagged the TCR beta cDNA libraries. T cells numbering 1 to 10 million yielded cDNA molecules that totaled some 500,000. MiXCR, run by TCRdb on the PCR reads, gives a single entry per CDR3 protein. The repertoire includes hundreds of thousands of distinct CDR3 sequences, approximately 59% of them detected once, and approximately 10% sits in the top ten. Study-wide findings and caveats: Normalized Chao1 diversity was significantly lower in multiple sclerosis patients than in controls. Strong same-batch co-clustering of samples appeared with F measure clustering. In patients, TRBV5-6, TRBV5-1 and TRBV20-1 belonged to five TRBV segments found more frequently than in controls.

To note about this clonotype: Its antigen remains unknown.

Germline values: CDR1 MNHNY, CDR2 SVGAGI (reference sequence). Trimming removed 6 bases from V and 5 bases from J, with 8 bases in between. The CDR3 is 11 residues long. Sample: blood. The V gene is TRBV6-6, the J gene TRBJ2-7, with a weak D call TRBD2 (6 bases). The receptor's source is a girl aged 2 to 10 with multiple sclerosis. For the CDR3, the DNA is TGTGCCAGCAGGCGGGACCACGAGCAGTACTTC. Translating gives CASRRDHEQYF.